In this sample, the clone carrying this TCR beta chain turned up a few times. The sample is drawn from a study of identical twins. The germline gives CDR1 SGHRS, CDR2 YFSETQ. The CDR3 consists of 16 residues. V was cut by 4 bases and J by 4 bases, with 18 bases left in between. From the 5' RACE reads, TCRdb called clonotypes with MiXCR, one entry per CDR3 protein. This table has fewer than 250,000 distinct CDR3 sequences, around 10% appearing once. The genes are TRBV5-1 and TRBJ1-3, with D possibly TRBD1 on 5 matching bases. Material: memory (CD45RO+) T cells sorted from blood. This clonotype originated in a woman younger than 35 in good health. The CDR3 nucleotides are TGCGCCAGCAGCATATCGACCGGGGCTGCCGGAAACACCATATATTTT. It is translated as CASSISTGAAGNTIYF.